These T cell receptor beta chains were read from a single sample in a study of cytomegalovirus exposure and HLA in healthy donors. Data came from immunoSEQ multiplex PCR; TCRdb stores just in-frame clones and leaves some out. This sample has 110,000 to 150,000 clones, with roughly 76% found just once. The sequenced sample was PBMCs. These receptors were collected from a female donor in good health and CMV-seronegative. Both conserved end residues are trimmed from each CDR3. The order of the fields is V gene, J gene, D gene, CDR3 protein. D genes are given only for firm matches.

TRBV10-3	TRBJ2-5	.	AISEGGEETQY
TRBV29-1	TRBJ1-1	.	SSSGTLNTEAF
TRBV28	TRBJ2-7	TRBD1	ASRREGTGGFEQY
TRBV6-5	TRBJ1-2	.	ASSFGTASNYGYT
TRBV2	TRBJ2-5	TRBD2	ASSARSGKVETQY
TRBV5-6	TRBJ2-2	.	ASSSPGLTNTGELF
TRBV15	TRBJ2-7	TRBD2	ATSRRTSGSGEQY
TRBV2	TRBJ1-2	TRBD1	ASRTQGAPVGYT
TRBV10-3	TRBJ1-2	TRBD1	ATNEQGKEMSGYT
TRBV13	.	TRBD2	ASSLPLAGSYEQY